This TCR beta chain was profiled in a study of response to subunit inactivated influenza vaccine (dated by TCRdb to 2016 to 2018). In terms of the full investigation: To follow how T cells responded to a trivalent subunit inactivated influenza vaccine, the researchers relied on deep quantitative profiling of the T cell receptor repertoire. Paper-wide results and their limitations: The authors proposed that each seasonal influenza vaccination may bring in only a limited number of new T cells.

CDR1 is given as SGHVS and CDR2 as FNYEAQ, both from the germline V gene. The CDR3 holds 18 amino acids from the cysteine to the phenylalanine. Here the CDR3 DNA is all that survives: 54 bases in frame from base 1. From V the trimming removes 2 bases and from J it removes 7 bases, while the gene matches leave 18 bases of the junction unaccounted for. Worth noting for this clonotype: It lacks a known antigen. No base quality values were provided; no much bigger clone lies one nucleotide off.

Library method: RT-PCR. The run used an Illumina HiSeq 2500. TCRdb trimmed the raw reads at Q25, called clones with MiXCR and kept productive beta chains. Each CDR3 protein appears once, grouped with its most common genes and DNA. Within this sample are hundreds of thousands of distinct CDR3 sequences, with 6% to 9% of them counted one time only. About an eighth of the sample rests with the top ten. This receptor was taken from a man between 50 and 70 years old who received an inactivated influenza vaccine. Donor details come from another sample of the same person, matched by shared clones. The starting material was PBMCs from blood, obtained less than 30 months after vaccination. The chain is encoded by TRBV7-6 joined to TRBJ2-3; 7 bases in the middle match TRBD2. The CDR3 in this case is CASSLLGGGRRGRNTQYF. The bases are TGTGCCAGCAGCTTATTGGGGGGGGGGAGACGCGGAAGAAATACGCAGTATTTT.